The next 29 T cell receptor beta chains were all read from a single sample in a study of Graves' ophthalmopathy and Graves' hyperthyroidism (dated by TCRdb to about 2018). Instrument used: Illumina HiSeq 2000. For repertoire sequencing, the TCR beta CDR3 regions were amplified from RNA transcripts. A first-round RT-PCR used HTBI primers with the Qiagen OneStep RT-PCR kit, followed by a second-round multiplex PCR, size selection and purification. The raw public data were reprocessed by TCRdb itself: fastp quality trimming at Q25, MiXCR clonotype calling, in-frame beta chains only. Under each unique CDR3 protein, matching rows form one entry showing the most common genes and DNA. Here the sample has approximately 460,000 distinct CDR3 sequences; approximately 14% occur a single time. The biggest ten clones account for 9.5% to 10% of the sample. Sequencing was done on a sample of blood. These receptor sequences come from a young woman with Graves' ophthalmopathy. Donor details come from another sample of the same person, matched by shared clones.

A remark on this clonotype: The final CDR3 position lacks the conserved phenylalanine or tryptophan, pointing to a likely read error. The rearrangement joins TRBV6-4 to TRBJ1-1; 7 positions match TRBD1. The CDR3 is 15 amino acids. The germline V gene encodes CDR1 MRHNA and CDR2 SNTAGT. V was clipped by 2 bases and J by 4 bases; unmatched bases: 7. This CDR3 is CASSDLRGQGTEAFL. The CDR3 nucleotides read TGTGCCAGCAGTGACCTAAGGGGGCAGGGCACTGAAGCTTTCTTG.

This clonotype was found many times. The chain employs TRBV28 and TRBJ2-2, with 10 bases matching TRBD2. The V gene end was trimmed by 6 bases and the J gene end by 10 bases; junction bases not matched to a gene: 5. CDR1 is MDHEN and CDR2 is SYDVKM in the germline V gene. This CDR3 spans 13 amino acids. The CDR3 DNA is TGTGCCAGCAGGCCCAGCGGGAGGGCGGAGCTGTTTTTT. Amino acids: CASRPSGRAELFF.

This clonotype was recorded at least ten times. This chain links TRBV19 with TRBJ1-1; D possibly corresponds to TRBD1 (5 bases). The V end lost 7 bases, the J end lost 0 bases, and 9 bases lay between the germline ends. In germline, CDR1 is LNHDA, CDR2 SQIVND (reference sequence). This CDR3 region has 13 residues. CDR3 DNA sequence: TGTGCCAGTACGAGGGGAATGAACACTGAAGCTTTCTTT. Residues: CASTRGMNTEAFF.

This clonotype was observed a few times. The chain is built from TRBV6-1 and TRBJ1-5, with D perhaps TRBD1 (6 bases). CDR3 size: 14 residues. Germline V lookup: CDR1 MNHNS, CDR2 SASEGT. Trimming removed 6 bases at V and 1 base at J, with 10 bases between. CDR3 coding DNA: TGTGCCAGCAGGAACGGACAGAGCAATCAGCCCCAGCATTTT. Amino acids: CASRNGQSNQPQHF.

The sample holds many counts of this clonotype. V is TRBV12-5 and J is TRBJ2-7, with no clear D. CDR3 length: 18 residues. Germline V gene data show CDR1 as LGHNT and CDR2 as FRNRAP. V gave up 2 bases and J gave up 4 bases, with 24 bases separating them. CDR3 DNA: TGTGCTAGTGGTTTGACCCCATCCGGTGGCGAAGTGGTATACGAGCAGTACTTC. Translation: CASGLTPSGGEVVYEQYF.

This clonotype was counted only a few times. The chain combines TRBV5-1 with TRBJ1-1; D is ambiguous. From germline, CDR1 is SGHRS and CDR2 YFSETQ. V lost 2 bases to trimming and J lost 0 bases, with 8 bases between them. CDR3 length equals 14 residues. The CDR3 loop is CASSLNLLNTEAFF. In DNA form, the CDR3 reads TGCGCCAGCAGCTTAAACCTATTGAACACTGAAGCTTTCTTT.

This clonotype appeared many times. The V call is TRBV6-5, the J call TRBJ2-2; D ambiguous. Trimming removed 3 bases from V and 2 bases from J, with 1 base in between. The CDR3 totals 12 residues. The germline gives CDR1 MNHEY, CDR2 SVGAGI. The CDR3 region is CASSYNTGELFF. CDR3 sequence (DNA): TGTGCCAGCAGTTATAACACCGGGGAGCTGTTTTTT.

The sample holds a few counts of this clonotype. The V call is TRBV28, the J call TRBJ2-7, with D possibly TRBD2 on 5 matching bases. The CDR3 runs 13 residues. Germline loops: CDR1 MDHEN, CDR2 SYDVKM. Trimming took 7 bases from V and 9 from J, leaving 19 bases between them. CDR3: CASTDSLLRAQYF. The CDR3 nucleotides read TGTGCCAGCACGGACTCACTCCTACGAGCGCAGTACTTC. The full variable domain, with the rest looked up from reference TRBV28 and TRBJ2-7, is DVKVTQSSRYLVKRTGEKVFLECVQDMDHENMFWYRQDPGLGLRLIYFSYDVKMKEKGDIPEGYSVSREKKERFSLILESASTNQTSMYLCASTDSLLRAQYFGPGTRLTVT.

This clonotype was recorded many times. The chain recombines TRBV28 with TRBJ2-7, with TRBD2 matching over 7 bases. Germline values: CDR1 MDHEN, CDR2 SYDVKM. The J segment lost 2 bases and the V segment lost 6 bases, leaving 7 bases of the junction unmatched. This CDR3 comprises 14 residues. The CDR3 region has the DNA TGTGCCAGCAGCAAAACCGGGGGGACCTACGAGCAGTACTTC. It specifies CASSKTGGTYEQYF.

On this clonotype: With a much larger clone just one base away, this may be a read error. The chain employs TRBV18 and TRBJ1-2; unclear D gene. The CDR3 length is 15 residues. Germline lookup yields CDR1 KGHSH and CDR2 LQKENI. V was shortened by 2 bases and J by 4 bases, with 14 bases between the two germline ends. CDR3 residues: CASSPKVALGYGYTF. The CDR3 coding sequence is TGTGCCAGCTCACCAAAGGTAGCCCTCGGCTATGGCTACACCTTC.

This clonotype was picked up many times. The V and J genes are TRBV10-3 and TRBJ1-6, with 8 bases identical to TRBD1. Trimming at V came to 6 bases and at J to 11 bases, leaving 9 bases not matched to a gene. The CDR3 contains 14 residues. Germline V lookup: CDR1 ENHRY, CDR2 SYGVKD. The CDR3 DNA is TGTGCCATCAGATTAGGGACAGGAGAGCCACCCCTCCACTTT. It codes for CAIRLGTGEPPLHF.

This clonotype has a count of ten or more. The V call is TRBV27, the J call TRBJ2-7; D is perhaps TRBD2 (5 bases). The germline V gene has CDR1 MNHEY and CDR2 SMNVEV (reference sequence). The CDR3 length is 13 residues. Trimming stripped 6 bases from V and 4 bases from J, with 13 bases between. DNA of the CDR3: TGTGCCAGCAGCGAAACTAGTAGTTACGAGCAGTACTTC. Amino acid sequence: CASSETSSYEQYF.

This clonotype came up many times. The V gene is TRBV15, the J gene TRBJ1-2; D is undetermined. Between the trimmed V and J ends, which lost 0 bases and 6 bases, there was a span of 11 bases. Germline loops: CDR1 LNHNV, CDR2 YYDKDF (reference sequence). This CDR3 region has 14 residues. The CDR3 DNA sequence: TGTGCCACCAGCAGAGATGAGGGTCTCCATGGCTACACCTTC. Encoded protein: CATSRDEGLHGYTF.

This clonotype was counted at least ten times. The rearrangement joins TRBV10-3 to TRBJ1-5, with 7 bases identical to TRBD1. Germline CDR1 ENHRY, CDR2 SYGVKD. This CDR3 spans 13 amino acids. V lost 10 bases to trimming and J lost 4 bases; unmatched junction nucleotides: 7. DNA for the CDR3: TGTGCCACCGAGGGACAGCCAAATCAGCCCCAGCATTTT. It specifies CATEGQPNQPQHF.

This clonotype has ten or more counts. The chain couples TRBV6-1 to TRBJ1-1; D perhaps matches TRBD1 (5 bases). Germline V gene lookup returns CDR1 MNHNS and CDR2 SASEGT. The CDR3 extends over 15 amino acids. V was trimmed by 5 bases and J by 0 bases, leaving 13 bases between them. The CDR3 loop reads CASSLQGPMNTEAFF. The CDR3 DNA follows: TGTGCCAGCAGTCTTCAGGGACCGATGAACACTGAAGCTTTCTTT.

This clonotype came up many times. The CDR3 DNA follows: TGTGCCAGCAGTCACGCCGGGACCGAAAACACTGAAGCTTTCTTT. It is translated as CASSHAGTENTEAFF. V is TRBV28 and J is TRBJ1-1; D is possibly TRBD1 (5 bases). CDR3 length equals 15 residues. Germline lookup yields CDR1 MDHEN and CDR2 SYDVKM. Trimming cost V 5 bases and J 2 bases, with 15 bases left between them.

This clonotype was counted only a few times. In nucleotides, the CDR3 is TGTGCCTGGAGTGGGGGGCGGACACCTTATAGCAATCAGCCCCAGCATTTT. It translates to CAWSGGRTPYSNQPQHF. The rearrangement links TRBV30 to TRBJ1-5, with a tentative D call TRBD1 (6 bases). The germline V gene has CDR1 GTSNPN and CDR2 SVGIG (reference sequence). V gave up 1 base and J gave up 0 bases, with 16 bases separating them. This CDR3 comprises 17 residues.

The table lists this clonotype with many counts. The chain employs TRBV6-5 and TRBJ2-7; the match to TRBD1 covers 7 bases. Trimming removed 2 bases from V and 1 base from J; junction bases left unmatched: 8. The length of the CDR3 is 16 residues. Germline V gene lookup returns CDR1 MNHEY and CDR2 SVGAGI. The CDR3 nucleotides read TGTGCCAGCAGTTACCGCCAGGGGGATAGTTCCTACGAGCAGTACTTC. Translated, it gives CASSYRQGDSSYEQYF.

With respect to this clonotype: A much more abundant neighbour one base away suggests this may be a read error. This likely comes from a read error, as the CDR3 has no conserved phenylalanine or tryptophan at its end. This chain links TRBV6-1 with TRBJ1-5, with D possibly matching TRBD1 (6 bases). CDR1 MNHNS and CDR2 SASEGT come from the germline V gene. CDR3 length: 15 residues. Trimming took off 6 bases at V and 6 bases at J, with 18 bases between the two ends. CDR3 coding DNA: TGTGCCAGCAGCGAGCAGGGGTTAAGCGGTCAGCCCCAGCATTTG. It codes for CASSEQGLSGQPQHL.

This clonotype was seen repeatedly, ten times or more. The chain links TRBV5-5 to TRBJ1-1, with D unresolved. Trimming took 0 bases from V and 0 from J, leaving 6 bases between them. The germline V gene encodes CDR1 SGHKS and CDR2 YYEKEE (reference sequence). The CDR3 contains 14 residues. CDR3: CASSLGEMNTEAFF. The CDR3 DNA follows: TGTGCCAGCAGCTTGGGGGAAATGAACACTGAAGCTTTCTTT.

This clonotype has only a few counts. Germline is not matched at one junction end, which may reflect a read error. The chain recombines TRBV3-1 with TRBJ2-2; D unclear. Per the germline V gene, CDR1 is LGHDT and CDR2 is YNNKEL (reference sequence). This CDR3 has 16 amino acids. The CDR3: CAGSQPTSVSGGELFF. Here the CDR3 DNA reads TGTGCCGGCAGCCAACCAACGTCGGTCTCGGGCGGGGAGCTGTTTTTT.

This chain joins TRBV4-1 and TRBJ2-7; D is unresolved. Per germline, CDR1 MGHRA and CDR2 YSYEKL. CDR3 length equals 13 residues. V was cut by 0 bases and J by 4 bases, with 7 bases left in between. CDR3 protein: CASSQDLEYEQYF. As DNA, the CDR3 is TGCGCCAGCAGCCAAGATCTAGAATACGAGCAGTACTTC.

This chain connects TRBV20-1 to TRBJ1-5, with D unresolved. This CDR3 contains 17 residues. V was pared by 5 bases and J by 5 bases, with 25 bases between. Germline V gene sequence: CDR1 DFQATT, CDR2 SNEGSKA (reference sequence). The CDR3 coding sequence is TGCAGTGCTCGAGCGCGGGGTCCCCTTTCCCCTTATCAGCCCCAGCATTTT. Translated: CSARARGPLSPYQPQHF.

The chain combines TRBV6-5 with TRBJ2-7, with unresolved D. The germline gives CDR1 MNHEY, CDR2 SVGAGI. The CDR3 contains 14 residues. Between the trimmed V and J ends, which lost 2 bases and 0 bases, there was a span of 8 bases. The DNA of the CDR3 is TGTGCCAGCAGTTACAAGTGGAGCTCCTACGAGCAGTACTTC. Amino acids: CASSYKWSSYEQYF.

This clonotype was seen at least ten times. The chain couples TRBV6-5 to TRBJ1-2, with 10 bases lining up with TRBD1. There are 14 residues in the CDR3. Trimming at V came to 7 bases and at J to 6 bases, leaving 8 bases not matched to a gene. In germline, CDR1 is MNHEY, CDR2 SVGAGI. The CDR3 loop reads CASTKTGGADGYTF. CDR3 DNA sequence: TGTGCCAGCACCAAGACAGGGGGCGCGGATGGCTACACCTTC.

The sample holds many counts of this clonotype. The chain recombines TRBV6-1 with TRBJ1-2, with 8 bases identical to TRBD1. V dropped 6 bases and J dropped 5; count of bases not matched to a gene: 8. This CDR3 has 14 amino acids. Germline-derived CDR1 and CDR2 are MNHNS and SASEGT. This CDR3 reads CASRTDRVRYGYTF. The CDR3 DNA sequence: TGTGCCAGCAGAACGGACAGGGTCCGGTATGGCTACACCTTC.

This clonotype was counted at least ten times. The chain uses TRBV20-1 and TRBJ1-6; tentatively, D is TRBD1 (6 bases). Trimming left V 5 bases short and J 1 base short, with 9 bases between. Germline assignment: CDR1 DFQATT and CDR2 SNEGSKA (reference sequence). This CDR3 region has 14 residues. CDR3 DNA sequence: TGCAGTGCTCACAGGGAGTCCTATAATTCACCCCTCCACTTT. Its protein is CSAHRESYNSPLHF.

The table lists this clonotype with many counts. This rearrangement joins TRBV20-1 to TRBJ1-6; no clear D. Germline-derived CDR1 and CDR2 are DFQATT and SNEGSKA (reference sequence). V was clipped by 0 bases and J by 6 bases, with 6 bases between them. This CDR3 is built from 13 residues. DNA for the CDR3: TGCAGTGCTAGAGAAGACCCTAATTCACCCCTCCACTTT. It encodes CSAREDPNSPLHF.

The CDR3 sequence: CASSYVGEGKPQHF. The CDR3 nucleotides read TGTGCCAGCAGTTACGTTGGAGAGGGCAAGCCCCAGCATTTT. The gene calls are TRBV6-2 or TRBV6-3 and TRBJ1-5; the D is unclear. The length of the CDR3 is 14 residues. Between the trimmed V and J ends, which lost 2 bases and 8 bases, there was a span of 13 bases. Looked up from germline, CDR1 is MNHEY and CDR2 is SVGEGT.